These 11 T cell receptor beta chains were all obtained from the same sample, sequenced in a study of T cell responses to AZD1222 COVID-19 vaccine. Method: immunoSEQ multiplex PCR; TCRdb's copy keeps in-frame clones and lacks some. The data show nearly 110,000 clones, roughly 90% seen once. The sample was peripheral blood, taken on day 0 of AZD1222 vaccination. The receptors were sampled from an adult in good health.

The gene calls are TRBV19 and TRBJ1-4, with 8 bases aligning to TRBD1. The V gene end was trimmed by 5 bases and the J gene end by 6 bases; junction bases not matched to a gene: 11. CDR3 length: 16 amino acids. Germline V lookup: CDR1 LNHDA, CDR2 SQIVND (reference sequence). The CDR3 nucleotides read TGTGCCAGTAGTCTCACGCGGACAGGGTTGGATGAAAAACTGTTTTTT. This translates into CASSLTRTGLDEKLFF.

This chain links TRBV9 with TRBJ2-7; D is ambiguous. The CDR3 runs to 13 residues. From germline, CDR1 is SGDLS and CDR2 YYNGEE. The V gene lost 0 bases and the J gene lost 5 bases, with 9 bases spanning the gap. The CDR3: CASSVVPSNEQYF. As DNA, the CDR3 is TGTGCCAGCAGCGTAGTACCCTCGAACGAGCAGTACTTC. The complete variable domain, with remaining parts taken from reference TRBV9 and TRBJ2-7, reads DSGVTQTPKHLITATGQRVTLRCSPRSGDLSVYWYQQSLDQGLQFLIQYYNGEERAKGNILERFSAQQFPDLHSELNLSSLELGDSALYFCASSVVPSNEQYFGPGTRLTVT.

The CDR3 region is CASSERTGVDGAFF. The CDR3 bases are TGTGCCAGCAGTGAGAGGACAGGGGTGGATGGAGCTTTCTTT. The chain has TRBV25-1 and TRBJ1-1; 9 bases map to TRBD1. Per germline, CDR1 MGHDK and CDR2 SYGVNS. The V and J ends lost 3 bases and 10 bases, in that order; junction bases with no gene match: 9. This CDR3 contains 14 residues.

This sequence joins TRBV6-6 and TRBJ1-5; D is perhaps TRBD1 (5 bases). Deletions cut 5 bases from V and 6 bases from J, with 14 bases between. The V gene's germline CDR1 is MNHNY and CDR2 SVGAGI (reference sequence). There are 14 residues in the CDR3. The CDR3 DNA is TGTGCCAGCAGTCTCACGGGGGTTACTCAGCCCCAGCATTTT. Amino acid sequence: CASSLTGVTQPQHF.

The chain links TRBV5-1 to TRBJ2-3, with D unresolved. CDR3 size: 13 residues. From germline, CDR1 is SGHRS and CDR2 YFSETQ. Between the trimmed V and J ends, which lost 3 bases and 4 bases, there was a span of 9 bases. The CDR3 DNA reads TGCGCCAGCAGCTCCCTAGGCTCAGATACGCAGTATTTT. Amino acid sequence: CASSSLGSDTQYF.

This sequence joins TRBV5-1 and TRBJ1-1, with TRBD1 matching over 12 bases. This CDR3 spans 18 amino acids. Germline loops: CDR1 SGHRS, CDR2 YFSETQ. V gave up 3 bases and J gave up 3 bases; unmatched junction bases: 12. DNA of the CDR3: TGCGCCAGCAGCTCAATCCCTCCGGGACAGGGGGCATACACTGAAGCTTTCTTT. Translation gives CASSSIPPGQGAYTEAFF.

The gene calls are TRBV5-6 and TRBJ2-7; perhaps TRBD2 as D (6 bases). Germline values: CDR1 SGHDT, CDR2 YYEEEE. V lost 7 bases, J lost 1 base, and 12 bases lay in between. This CDR3 region has 13 residues. CDR3 sequence (DNA): TGTGCCAGCTCCCGGGCGGGATCCTACGAGCAGTACTTC. Protein sequence: CASSRAGSYEQYF.

The chain joins TRBV5-4 to TRBJ1-2, with 7 bases matching TRBD1. V lost 3 bases to trimming and J lost 4 bases; unmatched junction nucleotides: 12. Germline lookup yields CDR1 SGHNT and CDR2 YYREEE (reference sequence). The CDR3 consists of 16 residues. CDR3 DNA sequence: TGTGCCAGCAGCTCCTACCGGACAGGTGGGATCTATGGCTACACCTTC. This translates into CASSSYRTGGIYGYTF.

The chain has TRBV11-3 and TRBJ2-7; 9 bases align to TRBD2. Germline CDR1 is SGHNT and CDR2 is YENEEA. With 5 bases clipped from V and 6 bases from J, the junction kept 8 bases outside the gene matches. There are 14 residues in the CDR3. CDR3 amino acids: CASSESGRSSEQYF. The CDR3 region has the DNA TGTGCCAGCAGCGAGAGCGGGAGGAGTTCCGAGCAGTACTTC. Using reference TRBV11-3 and TRBJ2-7 for the parts outside the CDR3, the full variable domain is EAGVVQSPRYKIIEKKQPVAFWCNPISGHNTLYWYLQNLGQGPELLIRYENEEAVDDSQLPKDRFSAERLKGVDSTLKIQPAELGDSAVYLCASSESGRSSEQYFGPGTRLTVT.

The chain recombines TRBV30 with TRBJ1-2, with TRBD1 matching over 8 bases. Unmatched junction bases numbered 7, after V lost 3 bases and J lost 7 bases. The CDR3 consists of 13 residues. Per the germline V gene, CDR1 is GTSNPN and CDR2 is SVGIG (reference sequence). This chain's CDR3 is CAWSGDRGGGYTF. The CDR3 coding sequence is TGTGCCTGGAGCGGAGACAGGGGTGGTGGCTACACCTTC.

V usage is TRBV30 and J usage is TRBJ1-1; D unclear. Trimming removed 4 bases at V and 4 bases at J, with 13 bases between. The CDR3 is made up of 13 amino acids. CDR1 and CDR2 (germline): GTSNPN, SVGIG (reference sequence). CDR3 DNA: TGTGCCTGGATTAGGACCGACTTCACTGAAGCTTTCTTT. Translated, it gives CAWIRTDFTEAFF.